These 5 T cell receptor beta chains were all obtained from the same sample, sequenced in a study of cytomegalovirus exposure and HLA in healthy donors. The PCR made use of 60 Vbeta and 13 Jbeta primers. Repertoires were generated with immunoSEQ multiplex PCR, while TCRdb's copy carries only in-frame clones and drops some. The sample yields fewer than 200,000 clones, more than 70% seen once. The sample comprised PBMCs. The receptors originated from a man between 25 and 39 years old in good health and CMV-seronegative.

This chain connects TRBV18 to TRBJ2-1; D is ambiguous. This CDR3 comprises 13 residues. Trimming shortened V by 1 base and J by 8 bases, and 9 bases separated the two germline ends. The germline gives CDR1 KGHSH, CDR2 LQKENI. CDR3 protein: CASSPLPVDEQFF. As DNA, the CDR3 is TGTGCCAGCTCACCACTCCCCGTAGATGAGCAGTTCTTC.

The chain carries TRBV6-5 and TRBJ2-2; D is possibly TRBD1 (6 bases). The germline CDR1 and CDR2 sequences are MNHEY and SVGAGI. This CDR3 contains 14 residues. V lost 5 bases and J 8 bases, leaving 15 bases between the germline ends. Here the CDR3 DNA reads TGTGCCAGCAGTAGCCTCAGGGGAACAGGGGAGCTGTTTTTT. It yields the protein CASSSLRGTGELFF.

This clone was seen a single time. CDR3 amino acids: CASRESYEQYF. The CDR3 bases are TGTGCCAGCAGGGAGAGCTACGAGCAGTACTTC. The chain combines TRBV2 with TRBJ2-7; D gene ambiguous. Trimming left V 6 bases short and J 3 bases short, with 6 bases between. This CDR3 is 11 amino acids long. CDR1 is SNHLY, CDR2 FYNNEI, per germline.

This clone occurred many times. The CDR3 coding sequence is TGTGCCAGCGGGACAATCGGCCCCTACGAGCAGTACTTC. Its translation is CASGTIGPYEQYF. The chain is built from TRBV27 and TRBJ2-7; tentative D call: TRBD1 (6 bases). Deletions cut 8 bases from V and 2 bases from J, with 13 bases between. CDR3 length equals 13 residues. Germline assignment: CDR1 MNHEY and CDR2 SMNVEV (reference sequence).

The chain joins TRBV5-4 to TRBJ2-1, with TRBD2 as a possible D gene (5 bases). Trimming removed 0 bases at V and 3 bases at J, with 10 bases between. The CDR3 sequence is 15 residues long. Germline V gene lookup returns CDR1 SGHNT and CDR2 YYREEE (reference sequence). The CDR3 protein is CASSLDAGIYNEQFF. The CDR3 DNA is TGTGCCAGCAGCTTGGATGCCGGGATCTACAATGAGCAGTTCTTC.